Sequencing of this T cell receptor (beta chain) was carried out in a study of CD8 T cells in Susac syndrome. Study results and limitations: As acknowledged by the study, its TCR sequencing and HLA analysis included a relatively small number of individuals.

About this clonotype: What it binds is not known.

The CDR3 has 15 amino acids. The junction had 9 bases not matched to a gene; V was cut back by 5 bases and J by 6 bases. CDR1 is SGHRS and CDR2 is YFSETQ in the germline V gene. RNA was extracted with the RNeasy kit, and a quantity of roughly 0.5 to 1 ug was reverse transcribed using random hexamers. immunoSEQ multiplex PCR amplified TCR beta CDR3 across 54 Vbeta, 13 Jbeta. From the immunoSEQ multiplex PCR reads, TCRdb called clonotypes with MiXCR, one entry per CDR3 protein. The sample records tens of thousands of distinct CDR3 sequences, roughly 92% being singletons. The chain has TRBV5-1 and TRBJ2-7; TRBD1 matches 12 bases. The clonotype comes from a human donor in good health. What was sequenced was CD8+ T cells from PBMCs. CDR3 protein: CASRPGTGGRSEQYF. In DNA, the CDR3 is TGCGCCAGCAGGCCGGGGACAGGGGGCCGGAGCGAGCAGTACTTC.